These 28 T cell receptor beta chains were all obtained from the same sample, sequenced in a study of blood T cell repertoires in COVID-19 (dated by TCRdb to 2018 to 2020). To prepare the library, the immunoSEQ multiplex PCR assay was applied. TCRdb limited this immuneACCESS table to in-frame rearrangements with V and J called. A share of clones is missing; checked studies link under half to unresolved V genes, and the rest is unexplained. This sample gives roughly 280,000 clones in total; roughly nine tenths of them show up just once. Jointly, the top ten make up about 10% of the sample. Sequencing was done on a sample of peripheral blood. The receptor source for this set is a man between 35 and 55 years old with active or convalescent COVID-19.

This chain joins TRBV7-2 and TRBJ1-1; unclear D gene. Germline assignment: CDR1 SGHTA and CDR2 FQGNSA. The V gene lost 1 base and the J gene lost 0 bases, with 9 bases spanning the gap. There are 15 residues in the CDR3. The CDR3: CASSLVARLNTEAFF. The CDR3 DNA reads as TGTGCCAGCAGCTTAGTGGCCAGGCTGAACACTGAAGCTTTCTTT.

A remark on this clone: One end of the junction does not line up with germline, which may come from a read error. In nucleotides, the CDR3 is TGTGCCAGCAGTCAGGGGCGGGGGCCTTTGTATTTT. Amino acids: CASSQGRGPLYF. J is TRBJ1-5 and V is TRBV28; weak D call: TRBD1 (6 bases). The CDR3 is 12 amino acids. Germline V CDR1 and CDR2: MDHEN, SYDVKM.

This clone was recorded once. The J gene is TRBJ1-2, the V gene TRBV6-5; D not resolved. CDR3 size: 16 residues. Germline CDR1 reads MNHEY; CDR2 reads SVGAGI. V dropped 3 bases and J dropped 6 bases, with 20 bases sitting between them. In DNA form, the CDR3 reads TGTGCCAGCAGTTATCGAATGATAGGCGGTTTCAATGGCTACACCTTC. As protein: CASSYRMIGGFNGYTF.

The J gene is TRBJ2-7, the V gene TRBV3-1 (or the pseudogene TRBV3-2), with 7 bases aligning to TRBD1. CDR3 size: 11 residues. With 10 bases clipped from V and 6 bases from J, the junction kept 6 bases outside the gene matches. Germline lookup yields CDR1 LGHDT and CDR2 YNNKEL (reference sequence). For the CDR3, the DNA is TGTGCCACACAGGGGCCTGGCGAGCAGTACTTC. It encodes CATQGPGEQYF.

The chain is built from TRBV10-3 and TRBJ1-5, with D possibly matching TRBD1 (6 bases). CDR1 is ENHRY and CDR2 is SYGVKD in the germline V gene. This CDR3 has 15 amino acids. V shed 6 bases and J shed 1 base, with 13 bases lying between them. The CDR3 loop is CAISGTGSSNQPQHF. The DNA for the CDR3 is TGTGCCATCAGCGGTACAGGGTCCAGCAATCAGCCCCAGCATTTT.

The chain couples TRBV9 to TRBJ1-1; 10 bases align to TRBD1. CDR1 is SGDLS and CDR2 is YYNGEE in the germline V gene. Trimming at V came to 3 bases and at J to 1 base, leaving 6 bases not matched to a gene. The CDR3 runs to 16 residues. CDR3 bases: TGTGCCAGCAGCGCGGGGACAGGGGCCAGGAACACTGAAGCTTTCTTT. This translates into CASSAGTGARNTEAFF.

The chain carries TRBV6-5 and TRBJ2-7; 7 bases fit TRBD1. There are 15 residues in the CDR3. The germline V gene has CDR1 MNHEY and CDR2 SVGAGI. The V and J ends lost 8 bases and 2 bases, in that order; junction bases with no gene match: 12. DNA of the CDR3: TGTGCCAGCCACCGTGACAGGGCTTCGACCTACGAGCAGTACTTC. Protein sequence: CASHRDRASTYEQYF.

V is TRBV9 and J is TRBJ2-3; D remains unclear. CDR1 is SGDLS and CDR2 is YYNGEE in the germline V gene. Trimming removed 0 bases at V and 5 bases at J, with 7 bases between. This CDR3 contains 13 residues. The chain's CDR3 is CASSVDNKDTQYF. In DNA, the CDR3 is TGTGCCAGCAGCGTAGATAACAAAGATACGCAGTATTTT.

The rearrangement uses TRBV5-6 and TRBJ1-1; 7 bases line up with TRBD1. This CDR3 is built from 16 residues. The V segment lost 0 bases and the J segment 0 bases; nucleotides outside the gene matches: 5. Germline V CDR1 and CDR2: SGHDT, YYEEEE. The CDR3 region is CASSLAPRGMNTEAFF. In nucleotides, the CDR3 is TGTGCCAGCAGCTTGGCCCCCAGGGGGATGAACACTGAAGCTTTCTTT.

J is TRBJ1-4 and V is TRBV4-2, with 9 bases matching TRBD1. This CDR3 region has 14 residues. The trim removed 4 bases at V and 8 bases at J, leaving 5 bases unmatched. Germline V CDR1 and CDR2: LGHNA, YNFKEQ. CDR3: CASSLGQGEEKLFF. CDR3 DNA sequence: TGTGCCAGCAGCCTGGGACAGGGTGAAGAAAAACTGTTTTTT.

This clone was picked up one time. The gene calls are TRBV20-1 and TRBJ2-7; no reliable D call. The germline V and J ends were trimmed by 2 bases and 2 bases, with 4 bases remaining between them. Looked up from germline, CDR1 is DFQATT and CDR2 is SNEGSKA (reference sequence). The CDR3 contains 11 residues. The CDR3 DNA follows: TGCAGTGCTAGACAGGCCTACGAGCAGTACTTC. Amino acid sequence: CSARQAYEQYF.

The genes are TRBV6-5 and TRBJ1-2; 7 nucleotides agree with TRBD1. Germline V CDR1 and CDR2: MNHEY, SVGAGI. V lost 8 bases and J lost 2; bases outside the gene matches: 2. CDR3 length: 12 residues. The chain's CDR3 is CASSDRNYGYTF. The DNA for the CDR3 is TGTGCCAGCTCGGACAGGAACTATGGCTACACCTTC.

This chain joins TRBV27 and TRBJ1-2; TRBD1 matches at 8 bases. Germline loops: CDR1 MNHEY, CDR2 SMNVEV (reference sequence). This CDR3 is built from 12 residues. V shed 9 bases and J 4 bases; nucleotides not matched to a gene: 4. CDR3 loop: CASSTGGYGYTF. In DNA, the CDR3 is TGTGCCAGTTCCACAGGGGGCTATGGCTACACCTTC.

The chain recombines TRBV5-1 with TRBJ2-2; 8 bases match TRBD2. This CDR3 has 15 residues. The germline V gene has CDR1 SGHRS and CDR2 YFSETQ. The junction had 5 bases not matched to a gene; V was cut back by 6 bases and J by 1 base. This CDR3 is CASNVAGQNTGELFF. CDR3 bases: TGCGCCAGCAACGTAGCGGGGCAGAACACCGGGGAGCTGTTTTTT.

The V gene is TRBV7-9, the J gene TRBJ1-1, with 12 bases lining up with TRBD1. From germline, CDR1 is SEHNR and CDR2 FQNEAQ (reference sequence). This CDR3 is 15 amino acids long. V lost 5 bases and J lost 1; bases outside the gene matches: 2. In DNA, the CDR3 is TGTGCCAGCAGCAAGGGACAGGGGGCGAACACTGAAGCTTTCTTT. Translating it yields CASSKGQGANTEAFF.

In DNA, the CDR3 is TGTGCCAGCAGCTTACCCAATTCGGGGTCACCCCTCCACTTT. It specifies CASSLPNSGSPLHF. The V gene is TRBV5-5, the J gene TRBJ1-6; D unclear. The CDR3 sequence is 14 residues long. Germline V lookup: CDR1 SGHKS, CDR2 YYEKEE (reference sequence). The V and J ends lost 2 bases and 10 bases respectively, with 13 bases between them.

The CDR3 DNA follows: TGTGCCAGCAGTTGGGGCCCAGGAGATACGCAGTATTTT. It encodes CASSWGPGDTQYF. The chain employs TRBV12-3 or TRBV12-4 and TRBJ2-3, with a weak D call TRBD1 (5 bases). The CDR3 loop spans 13 amino acids. Trimming stripped 4 bases from V and 5 bases from J, with 10 bases between.

The gene calls are TRBV5-6 and TRBJ2-7, with a possible D match to TRBD1 (6 bases). With 4 bases removed from V and 2 bases from J, the gap between germline ends came to 10 bases. The germline gives CDR1 SGHDT, CDR2 YYEEEE. The CDR3 has 13 amino acids. The CDR3 region is CASSTGLAYEQYF. CDR3 nucleotide sequence: TGTGCCAGCAGCACAGGGCTGGCCTACGAGCAGTACTTC.

The chain is built from TRBV2 and TRBJ1-3; D perhaps matches TRBD1 (5 bases). Trimming shortened V by 3 bases and J by 4 bases, and 10 bases separated the two germline ends. In germline, CDR1 is SNHLY, CDR2 FYNNEI. The CDR3 is made up of 14 amino acids. In nucleotides, the CDR3 is TGTGCCAGCAGTGATGGGCAGGGAGGAAACACCATATATTTT. Its protein is CASSDGQGGNTIYF.

The chain combines TRBV7-6 with TRBJ2-3; D possibly corresponds to TRBD2 (6 bases). This CDR3 region has 15 residues. Trimming stripped 1 base from V and 3 bases from J, with 11 bases between. Germline V gene data show CDR1 as SGHVS and CDR2 as FNYEAQ. The CDR3: CASSLGFAGTDTQYF. The CDR3 DNA follows: TGTGCCAGCAGCTTAGGATTTGCGGGGACAGATACGCAGTATTTT.

J is TRBJ2-1 and V is TRBV9; maybe TRBD1 (6 bases). Looked up from germline, CDR1 is SGDLS and CDR2 is YYNGEE. V lost 0 bases and J lost 0, with 10 bases in between. This CDR3 is built from 16 residues. The CDR3 reads CASSVDGRGSYNEQFF. As DNA, the CDR3 is TGTGCCAGCAGCGTAGATGGCAGGGGCTCCTACAATGAGCAGTTCTTC.

The CDR3 nucleotides are TGCGCCAGCAGCTTGGTTAGCAATTCCCGAGAGCAGTACTTC. Amino acids: CASSLVSNSREQYF. This sequence joins TRBV5-1 and TRBJ2-7; no clear D. CDR1 SGHRS and CDR2 YFSETQ come from the germline V gene. The length of the CDR3 is 14 residues. Deletions cut 0 bases from V and 7 bases from J, with 14 bases between.

The chain is built from TRBV13 and TRBJ1-3, with TRBD1 matching over 7 bases. With V trimmed by 1 base and J by 0 bases, 6 bases remained unmatched. The germline V gene encodes CDR1 PRHDT and CDR2 FYEKMQ (reference sequence). This CDR3 region has 17 residues. The CDR3 DNA follows: TGTGCCAGCAGCTTAGCCGGGACAGCACTCTCTGGAAACACCATATATTTT. This sequence encodes CASSLAGTALSGNTIYF.

The CDR3 bases are TGTGCCAGCAGTCGGGACAGGGAAAGTGAAAAACTGTTTTTT. Translating gives CASSRDRESEKLFF. J is TRBJ1-4 and V is TRBV6-5; 9 nucleotides agree with TRBD1. Germline CDR1 MNHEY, CDR2 SVGAGI. The J segment lost 7 bases and the V segment lost 5 bases, leaving 5 bases of the junction unmatched. The CDR3 is 14 residues long.

The chain joins TRBV30 to TRBJ1-5; D gene uncertain. The V end was cut by 2 bases, the J end by 3 bases, with 8 bases between. The germline V gene encodes CDR1 GTSNPN and CDR2 SVGIG (reference sequence). The CDR3 runs 13 residues. This CDR3 is CAWSLSNNQPQHF. CDR3 DNA sequence: TGTGCCTGGAGTTTAAGCAACAATCAGCCCCAGCATTTT.

The chain is built from TRBV27 and TRBJ1-2; D not resolved. V was cut by 4 bases and J by 0 bases, with 9 bases left in between. Germline V gene lookup returns CDR1 MNHEY and CDR2 SMNVEV (reference sequence). The CDR3 runs to 14 residues. The CDR3 is CASSSQPANYGYTF. The DNA for the CDR3 is TGTGCCAGCAGTTCACAACCAGCTAACTATGGCTACACCTTC.

The V and J genes are TRBV14 and TRBJ1-1; no definite D call. Trimming cost V 1 base and J 4 bases, with 10 bases left between them. The germline CDR1 and CDR2 sequences are SGHDN and FVKESK. The CDR3 is 14 amino acids. CDR3 DNA sequence: TGTGCCAGCAGCCAAGTTACCTGGCCCACTGAAGCTTTCTTT. It translates to CASSQVTWPTEAFF.

This chain uses TRBV2 with TRBJ2-7; D may be TRBD1 (6 bases). V was shortened by 6 bases and J by 6 bases, with 18 bases between the two germline ends. The CDR3 runs to 14 residues. Germline values: CDR1 SNHLY, CDR2 FYNNEI. The CDR3, as DNA: TGTGCCAGCAGATATCGGGACACCACCCGCGAGCAGTACTTC. Protein product: CASRYRDTTREQYF.